These 27 T cell receptor beta chains were sequenced from one sample in a study of radiotherapy plus CTLA-4 blockade in lung cancer (dated by TCRdb to the late 2010s). Receptor libraries were prepared by the immunoSEQ multiplex PCR assay. The table comes from immuneACCESS by way of TCRdb, which keeps in-frame sequences with V and J called. Part of the clones is missing from these tables; in studies checked, under half for an unresolved V gene and the rest for unknown reasons. This sample holds about 24,000 clones; about two thirds were observed only once. The ten largest clones add up to 3.2% of the sample. The specimen was peripheral blood, collected from a patient treated with radiotherapy plus ipilimumab. All receptors derive from a human donor with non-small cell lung cancer whose response to radiotherapy plus ipilimumab could not be evaluated.

This clone was counted once. The rearrangement joins TRBV7-2 to TRBJ2-7, with 11 nucleotides matching TRBD2. Germline V gives CDR1 SGHTA, CDR2 FQGNSA. The V segment lost 1 base and the J segment 3 bases; nucleotides outside the gene matches: 2. The CDR3 is made up of 15 amino acids. CDR3 protein: CASSLVGTSGYEQYF. The DNA for the CDR3 is TGTGCCAGCAGCTTAGTGGGGACTAGCGGCTACGAGCAGTACTTC.

This chain connects TRBV28 to TRBJ2-1, with D possibly TRBD1 on 5 matching bases. Germline CDR1 and CDR2: MDHEN and SYDVKM. There are 13 residues in the CDR3. Trimming took 3 bases from V and 7 from J, leaving 10 bases between them. In nucleotides, the CDR3 is TGTGCCAGCAGTTTGGCAGGGTGGAATGAGCAGTTCTTC. Translated: CASSLAGWNEQFF.

The chain is built from TRBV5-1 and TRBJ2-1, with 10 nucleotides matching TRBD2. CDR3 length equals 17 residues. Per germline, CDR1 SGHRS and CDR2 YFSETQ. V trimming: 0 bases; J trimming: 10 bases; junction bases outside the gene matches: 13. The CDR3 protein is CASSLAFVASGSGEQFF. The CDR3 DNA sequence: TGCGCCAGCAGCTTGGCGTTCGTGGCTAGCGGGAGTGGCGAGCAGTTCTTC. Supplemented by reference TRBV5-1 and TRBJ2-1, the full variable domain reads KAGVTQTPRYLIKTRGQQVTLSCSPISGHRSVSWYQQTPGQGLQFLFEYFSETQRNKGNFPGRFSGRQFSNSRSEMNVSTLELGDSALYLCASSLAFVASGSGEQFFGPGTRLTVL.

The gene calls are TRBV7-8 and TRBJ1-2; possible D gene TRBD1, 5 bases. The CDR3 has 15 residues. Germline CDR1 is SGHVS and CDR2 is FQNEAQ. V lost 4 bases and J 2 bases, leaving 14 bases between the germline ends. In DNA, the CDR3 is TGTGCCAGCAGCTCCCGTAGGGGCAGGAACTATGGCTACACCTTC. Amino acid sequence: CASSSRRGRNYGYTF.

The chain employs TRBV19 and TRBJ1-3; D not resolved. The CDR3 spans 16 residues. V lost 5 bases, J lost 0 bases, and 14 bases lay in between. Germline V gene lookup returns CDR1 LNHDA and CDR2 SQIVND (reference sequence). As DNA, the CDR3 is TGTGCCAGTAGTTCAAAGACATACAGCTCTGGAAACACCATATATTTT. It translates to CASSSKTYSSGNTIYF.

The J gene is TRBJ1-4, the V gene TRBV9; TRBD1 aligns across 8 bases. V was pared by 1 base and J by 5 bases, with 4 bases of the junction left unmatched. CDR1 is SGDLS and CDR2 is YYNGEE in the germline V gene. This CDR3 has 15 residues. Written as DNA, the CDR3 is TGTGCCAGCAGCGTACCCCGGGACAGGAATGAAAAACTGTTTTTT. This sequence encodes CASSVPRDRNEKLFF.

This clone was found a few times. The chain has TRBV15 and TRBJ1-6, with TRBD1 as a possible D gene (5 bases). Germline CDR1 LNHNV, CDR2 YYDKDF (reference sequence). The length of the CDR3 is 15 residues. V lost 3 bases and J 5 bases, leaving 11 bases between the germline ends. The DNA of the CDR3 is TGTGCCACCAGCAGGGGACGGGGGGATAATTCACCCCTCCACTTT. This encodes CATSRGRGDNSPLHF.

The V and J genes are TRBV5-1 and TRBJ2-7, with D possibly being TRBD2 (5 bases). The CDR3 sequence is 16 residues long. Trimming took off 1 base at V and 5 bases at J, with 19 bases between the two ends. Germline V gene data show CDR1 as SGHRS and CDR2 as YFSETQ. The CDR3 protein is CASSLTPSPASNEQYF. CDR3 in DNA: TGCGCCAGCAGCTTGACCCCTTCCCCAGCTAGCAACGAGCAGTACTTC.

V usage is TRBV18 and J usage is TRBJ1-1; D possibly corresponds to TRBD1 (6 bases). Between the trimmed V and J ends, which lost 0 bases and 5 bases, there was a span of 13 bases. CDR3 length: 15 amino acids. In germline, CDR1 is KGHSH, CDR2 LQKENI. The CDR3 nucleotides are TGTGCCAGCTCACCACCTAACAGGGTGAGGACTGAAGCTTTCTTT. Its translation is CASSPPNRVRTEAFF. The full variable domain, rest sourced from reference TRBV18 and TRBJ1-1, is NAGVMQNPRHLVRRRGQEARLRCSPMKGHSHVYWYRQLPEEGLKFMVYLQKENIIDESGMPKERFSAEFPKEGPSILRIQQVVRGDSAAYFCASSPPNRVRTEAFFGQGTRLTVV.

This clone turned up a few times. V and J are TRBV4-2 and TRBJ1-2; 9 nucleotides agree with TRBD1. V lost 1 base to trimming and J lost 8 bases; unmatched junction nucleotides: 8. Germline-derived CDR1 and CDR2 are LGHNA and YNFKEQ. This CDR3 is 15 amino acids long. CDR3 protein: CASSQALGQGGGYTF. For the CDR3, the DNA is TGTGCCAGCAGCCAAGCTTTGGGACAGGGCGGAGGCTACACCTTC.

The rearrangement uses TRBV7-2 and TRBJ2-2; a possible D gene is TRBD2 (5 bases). CDR3 length equals 11 residues. V was shortened by 5 bases and J by 7 bases, with 5 bases between the two germline ends. The V gene's germline CDR1 is SGHTA and CDR2 FQGNSA. Written as DNA, the CDR3 is TGTGCCAGCAGCGACTACGGGGAGCTGTTTTTT. Translating it yields CASSDYGELFF.

This chain uses TRBV2 with TRBJ1-6; D remains ambiguous. CDR1 SNHLY and CDR2 FYNNEI come from the germline V gene. This CDR3 is built from 13 residues. The V end was cut by 3 bases, the J end by 7 bases, with 7 bases between. The CDR3 bases are TGTGCCAGCAGTGACAGCGGAAATTCACCCCTCCACTTT. Its translation: CASSDSGNSPLHF.

The chain employs TRBV18 and TRBJ2-7; D call uncertain. The CDR3 consists of 14 residues. With 1 base removed from V and 1 base from J, the gap between germline ends came to 8 bases. Germline CDR1 is KGHSH and CDR2 is LQKENI. The CDR3 region has the DNA TGTGCCAGCTCACCACTTTTCCCTTCCTACGAGCAGTACTTC. Protein product: CASSPLFPSYEQYF.

This clone was seen a single time. The genes are TRBV4-1 and TRBJ1-1, with 9 bases aligning to TRBD1. The CDR3 spans 14 residues. V lost 6 bases, J lost 4 bases, and 6 bases stayed unmatched. In germline, CDR1 is MGHRA, CDR2 YSYEKL. The CDR3, as DNA: TGCGCCAGCAGAGGGACAGGGCGAGTCACTGAAGCTTTCTTT. Its translation is CASRGTGRVTEAFF.

The chain links TRBV14 to TRBJ1-1; D might be TRBD1 (5 bases). V was trimmed by 3 bases and J by 1 base, leaving 15 bases between them. The length of the CDR3 is 16 residues. CDR1 is SGHDN, CDR2 FVKESK, per germline. CDR3 sequence (DNA): TGTGCCAGCAGCCAGATAGGACATTCTAAGAACACTGAAGCTTTCTTT. It codes for CASSQIGHSKNTEAFF.

The chain has TRBV7-9 and TRBJ2-4; D may be TRBD2 (6 bases). Looked up from germline, CDR1 is SEHNR and CDR2 is FQNEAQ (reference sequence). The CDR3 runs to 14 residues. Trimming shortened V by 5 bases and J by 12 bases, and 20 bases separated the two germline ends. In DNA form, the CDR3 reads TGTGCCAGCAGCCTCCAAGTAGGCGGGACTCATCAGTACTTC. Translated: CASSLQVGGTHQYF.

The rearrangement joins TRBV28 to TRBJ1-3; D uncertain. CDR3 length: 14 amino acids. Per germline, CDR1 MDHEN and CDR2 SYDVKM. Deletions cut 7 bases from V and 0 bases from J, with 10 bases between. The CDR3 DNA sequence: TGTGCCAGCACGGCCGGGTCCTCTGGAAACACCATATATTTT. It is translated as CASTAGSSGNTIYF.

V gene TRBV5-1 combines with J gene TRBJ1-2; a weak D match, TRBD1 (6 bases). This CDR3 has 13 residues. Germline loops: CDR1 SGHRS, CDR2 YFSETQ. Trimming took off 4 bases at V and 3 bases at J, with 10 bases between the two ends. CDR3 amino acids: CASSQQGDYGYTF. The CDR3 DNA sequence: TGCGCCAGCAGCCAACAGGGTGACTATGGCTACACCTTC.

The genes are TRBV6-6 and TRBJ2-1; the match to TRBD2 covers 7 bases. Germline lookup yields CDR1 MNHNY and CDR2 SVGAGI (reference sequence). V dropped 2 bases and J dropped 6; count of bases not matched to a gene: 10. The CDR3 totals 16 residues. CDR3 region: CASSYIREVVPNEQFF. CDR3 nucleotide sequence: TGTGCCAGCAGTTACATCCGGGAGGTTGTACCCAATGAGCAGTTCTTC.

The V call is TRBV27, the J call TRBJ1-1; D gene uncertain. Trimming left V 6 bases short and J 1 base short, with 12 bases between. Germline-derived CDR1 and CDR2 are MNHEY and SMNVEV (reference sequence). The CDR3 is 14 residues long. CDR3 nucleotides: TGTGCCAGCAGGTTCGCGATTGGGAACACTGAAGCTTTCTTT. Translation: CASRFAIGNTEAFF.

The rearrangement joins TRBV5-6 to TRBJ2-5; 7 bases line up with TRBD1. V lost 3 bases to trimming and J lost 4 bases; unmatched junction nucleotides: 3. There are 13 residues in the CDR3. The germline gives CDR1 SGHDT, CDR2 YYEEEE. The CDR3 loop is CASSSTGIETQYF. DNA for the CDR3: TGTGCCAGCAGCTCGACAGGGATAGAGACCCAGTACTTC. Based on the CDR3 plus reference TRBV5-6 and TRBJ2-5, the full variable domain is DAGVTQSPTHLIKTRGQQVTLRCSPKSGHDTVSWYQQALGQGPQFIFQYYEEEERQRGNFPDRFSGHQFPNYSSELNVNALLLGDSALYLCASSSTGIETQYFGPGTRLLVL.

This clone was detected a few times. This chain links TRBV28 with TRBJ1-5, with D perhaps matching TRBD1 (6 bases). Trimming removed 6 bases at V and 3 bases at J, with 18 bases between. The CDR3 covers 16 residues. The V gene's germline CDR1 is MDHEN and CDR2 SYDVKM. The CDR3 sequence is CASRTAARDNNQPQHF. The DNA for the CDR3 is TGTGCCAGCAGGACCGCTGCCCGGGACAACAATCAGCCCCAGCATTTT.

The chain's CDR3 is CASSFTQINSGNTIYF. The CDR3 nucleotides read TGTGCCAGCAGCTTTACGCAGATCAACTCTGGAAACACCATATATTTT. The V gene is TRBV7-2, the J gene TRBJ1-3; no clear D gene. Looked up from germline, CDR1 is SGHTA and CDR2 is FQGNSA. The CDR3 length is 16 residues. V was pared by 3 bases and J by 0 bases, with 12 bases between. Using reference TRBV7-2 and TRBJ1-3 for the parts outside the CDR3, the full variable domain is GAGVSQSPSNKVTEKGKDVELRCDPISGHTALYWYRQSLGQGLEFLIYFQGNSAPDKSGLPSDRFSAERTGGSVSTLTIQRTQQEDSAVYLCASSFTQINSGNTIYFGEGSWLTVV.

Comments on this clone: Its ends do not fully match the called genes, so a read error is possible. This sequence joins TRBV7-7 and TRBJ1-2; TRBD1 might be the D (5 bases). CDR3 size: 16 residues. Germline V gene sequence: CDR1 SSHAT, CDR2 FNYEAQ (reference sequence). CDR3: CASSRRRRGGYYGYTF. Here the CDR3 DNA reads TGTGCTAGCAGCCGAAGACGAAGGGGCGGATACTATGGCTACACCTTC. The complete variable domain, with remaining parts taken from reference TRBV7-7 and TRBJ1-2, reads GAGVSQSPRYKVTKRGQDVTLRCDPISSHATLYWYQQALGQGPEFLTYFNYEAQPDKSGLPSDRFSAERPEGSISTLTIQRTEQRDSAMYRCASSRRRRGGYYGYTFGSGTRLTVV.

This clone was seen a handful of times. The V gene is TRBV4-1, the J gene TRBJ2-2; 10 bases are shared with TRBD2. The CDR3 covers 17 residues. Germline V lookup: CDR1 MGHRA, CDR2 YSYEKL. The V and J ends lost 3 bases and 5 bases, in that order; junction bases with no gene match: 9. CDR3 nucleotide sequence: TGCGCCAGCAGCCAGAGGACTAGCGGATTAATAACCGGGGAGCTGTTTTTT. Translation: CASSQRTSGLITGELFF.

This chain uses TRBV20-1 with TRBJ1-2; a possible D gene is TRBD1 (5 bases). The CDR3 is 11 residues long. Germline CDR1 is DFQATT and CDR2 is SNEGSKA (reference sequence). DNA for the CDR3: TGCAAGCCTCAGGGTGGATATGGCTACACCTTC. Protein sequence: CKPQGGYGYTF.

This clone was recorded once. The chain uses TRBV6-5 and TRBJ1-2; a weak D match, TRBD1 (5 bases). Looked up from germline, CDR1 is MNHEY and CDR2 is SVGAGI. The CDR3 spans 12 residues. V was cut by 6 bases and J by 2 bases, with 7 bases left in between. The CDR3 DNA is TGTGCCAGCAGCGCAGGGAACTATGGCTACACCTTC. It codes for CASSAGNYGYTF.